The source of this T cell receptor beta chain is a study of cytomegalovirus exposure and HLA in healthy donors. Study results and caveats: In a later analysis, 15,000 to 20,000 TCR beta sequences were associated with HLA alleles at 0.05 false discovery rate. Excluded: some indistinguishable V segments such as TRBV6-2 and TRBV6-3.

PCR was performed using 60 Vbeta and 13 Jbeta primers. Sequencing was performed with immunoSEQ multiplex PCR; in TCRdb, only in-frame clones are kept and a portion is missing. The sample lists some 190,000 clones; approximately 86% were seen once. The CDR3 has 15 amino acids. CDR1 and CDR2 (germline): MNHEY, SMNVEV (reference sequence). V lost 7 bases and J 0 bases, leaving 15 bases between the germline ends. This clone was seen only a few times. Its antigen is not known. J is TRBJ1-1 and V is TRBV27; perhaps TRBD1 as D (5 bases). The sequenced material came from PBMCs. This receptor was taken from a woman younger than 30 in good health and CMV-seronegative. The CDR3, as DNA: TGTGCCAGCATTGGCAGGGTAGGCGTGAACACTGAAGCTTTCTTT. Protein: CASIGRVGVNTEAFF.